Here is one TCR beta chain with its context. Original processing methods: Nucleated cell number was recorded as an estimate derived from reference gene primer amplification. Using immunoSEQ multiplex PCR, the repertoire was profiled, and TCRdb retains in-frame clones only, with some absent. That table supplies the V and J calls and clone size; D and trimming were determined from the DNA. This table has around 270,000 clones, over 80% appearing once. This sample stems from a study of blood T cell repertoires in COVID-19. Across the whole study: Italy, Spain and the United States were the sources of the convalescent and acute COVID-19 samples. PBMCs, B-cell-depleted T cells, or T cells were the source of the cDNA or gDNA that made up the material.

Germline assignment: CDR1 MDHEN and CDR2 SYDVKM. The junction had 13 bases not matched to a gene; V was cut back by 11 bases and J by 6 bases. The CDR3 extends over 15 amino acids. Source material: peripheral blood. The chain uses TRBV28 and TRBJ2-3, with 11 bases lining up with TRBD2. The TCR was taken from a woman between 40 and 55 years old who had recovered from COVID-19. The chain's CDR3 is CACTHSGGAMDTQYF. DNA of the CDR3: TGTGCCTGCACGCATAGCGGGGGGGCAATGGATACGCAGTATTTT.